A selection of T cell receptor beta chains follows, all from one sample in a study of human T cells and chemical hapten exposure. TCRdb passed the RACE reads through MiXCR, listing each CDR3 protein once. The sample includes tens of thousands of distinct CDR3 sequences, approximately 10% of them seen just once. The input for sequencing was whole blood, taken in connection with sensitization to the hapten diphenylcyclopropenone (DPC). The receptors derive from a man between 40 and 49 years old with alopecia areata. Some clones in this sample may be carry-over from other donors' samples. Each CDR3 is given with its conserved first and last residue. The D gene is left open where the match is weak. Not all rows give a size; the values are once, few, many and, for expanded clones, a class.

clone size: -
V gene: TRBV7-9
J gene: TRBJ1-4
D gene: -
CDR3 protein: CASSLTGGEKLFF
CDR3 DNA: TGTGCCAGCAGCTTAACCGGGGGTGAAAAACTGTTTTTT

clone size: many
V gene: TRBV24-1
J gene: TRBJ2-3
D gene: TRBD2
CDR3 protein: CATSEPTSREDTQYF
CDR3 DNA: TGTGCCACCAGTGAACCGACTAGCCGGGAAGATACGCAGTATTTT

clone size: few
V gene: TRBV5-5
J gene: TRBJ2-7
D gene: TRBD2
CDR3 protein: CASSSRLAGMNYEQYF
CDR3 DNA: TGTGCCAGCAGCTCCCGACTAGCGGGAATGAACTACGAGCAGTACTTC

clone size: -
V gene: TRBV5-5
J gene: TRBJ1-2
D gene: -
CDR3 protein: CVSSFQFRDINYGYTF
CDR3 DNA: TGTGTCAGCAGCTTCCAGTTCCGGGACATTAACTATGGCTACACCTTC

clone size: many
V gene: TRBV12-3/TRBV12-4
J gene: TRBJ2-3
D gene: TRBD2
CDR3 protein: CASSFRGASGSTDTQYF
CDR3 DNA: TGTGCCAGCAGTTTCCGGGGTGCGAGCGGGAGTACAGATACGCAGTATTTT

clone size: -
V gene: TRBV12-3/TRBV12-4
J gene: TRBJ2-5
D gene: -
CDR3 protein: CASSPGPETQYF
CDR3 DNA: TGTGCCAGCAGCCCCGGACCGGAGACCCAGTACTTC

clone size: few
V gene: TRBV13
J gene: TRBJ1-3
D gene: -
CDR3 protein: CASSAHSGFGVLGNTIYF
CDR3 DNA: TGTGCCAGCAGCGCCCACTCCGGGTTCGGGGTGTTGGGAAACACCATATATTTT

clone size: few
V gene: TRBV15
J gene: TRBJ1-1
D gene: -
CDR3 protein: CATSRERTPNTEAFF
CDR3 DNA: TGTGCCACCAGCAGAGAACGGACACCGAACACTGAAGCTTTCTTT

clone size: many
V gene: TRBV10-3
J gene: TRBJ2-5
D gene: TRBD2
CDR3 protein: CAISDLGGSQETQYF
CDR3 DNA: TGTGCCATCAGTGACCTGGGAGGGTCCCAAGAGACCCAGTACTTC

clone size: -
V gene: TRBV5-1
J gene: TRBJ2-7
D gene: TRBD2
CDR3 protein: CASSLWASGSHEQYF
CDR3 DNA: TGCGCCAGCAGCTTGTGGGCTAGCGGGTCCCACGAGCAGTACTTC

clone size: -
V gene: TRBV30
J gene: TRBJ2-1
D gene: -
CDR3 protein: CAWTRYSYNEQFF
CDR3 DNA: TGTGCCTGGACGCGCTACTCCTACAATGAGCAGTTCTTC

clone size: -
V gene: TRBV29-1
J gene: TRBJ2-5
D gene: -
CDR3 protein: CSVVVATQETQYF
CDR3 DNA: TGCAGCGTTGTAGTCGCGACCCAAGAGACCCAGTACTTC

clone size: few
V gene: TRBV7-8
J gene: TRBJ2-5
D gene: TRBD2
CDR3 protein: CASSYGLAGRGEYF
CDR3 DNA: TGTGCCAGCAGCTACGGACTAGCGGGACGGGGGGAGTACTTC

clone size: -
V gene: TRBV29-1
J gene: TRBJ2-1
D gene: TRBD2
CDR3 protein: CSVNDAGGVNEQFF
CDR3 DNA: TGCAGCGTAAACGACGCGGGAGGGGTCAATGAGCAGTTCTTC

clone size: -
V gene: TRBV29-1
J gene: TRBJ2-1
D gene: -
CDR3 protein: CSVEQGLQVYNEQFF
CDR3 DNA: TGCAGCGTTGAACAGGGCCTTCAAGTTTACAATGAGCAGTTCTTC

clone size: -
V gene: TRBV7-3
J gene: TRBJ1-1
D gene: -
CDR3 protein: CASSQVGGGEAFF
CDR3 DNA: TGTGCCAGCAGCCAAGTTGGGGGCGGTGAAGCTTTCTTT

clone size: -
V gene: TRBV14
J gene: TRBJ2-3
D gene: -
CDR3 protein: CASSLGPNTQYF
CDR3 DNA: TGTGCCAGCAGCCTAGGACCGAATACGCAGTATTTT

clone size: medium-sized
V gene: TRBV12-3/TRBV12-4
J gene: TRBJ2-4
D gene: -
CDR3 protein: CASSFSSQNIQYF
CDR3 DNA: TGTGCCAGCAGTTTCTCTAGCCAAAACATTCAGTACTTC

clone size: few
V gene: TRBV6-5
J gene: TRBJ2-3
D gene: TRBD2
CDR3 protein: CASSSPSGSGPGTDTQYF
CDR3 DNA: TGTGCCAGCAGTTCCCCCAGCGGGAGCGGGCCGGGCACAGATACGCAGTATTTT

clone size: -
V gene: TRBV6-5
J gene: TRBJ1-1
D gene: -
CDR3 protein: CASSYAGGGRTEAFF
CDR3 DNA: TGTGCCAGCAGTTACGCGGGAGGGGGACGGACTGAAGCTTTCTTT

clone size: few
V gene: TRBV19
J gene: TRBJ2-3
D gene: -
CDR3 protein: CASTLGGGNTDTQYF
CDR3 DNA: TGTGCCAGTACCTTAGGGGGGGGGAACACAGATACGCAGTATTTT

clone size: -
V gene: TRBV7-2
J gene: TRBJ1-6
D gene: -
CDR3 protein: CASSLGGGYSPLHF
CDR3 DNA: TGTGCCAGCAGCTTGGGGGGCGGCTATTCACCCCTCCACTTT

clone size: -
V gene: TRBV19
J gene: TRBJ2-7
D gene: TRBD1
CDR3 protein: CASSTGTGYEQYF
CDR3 DNA: TGTGCCAGTAGTACTGGGACAGGCTACGAGCAGTACTTC

clone size: few
V gene: TRBV7-7
J gene: TRBJ2-7
D gene: -
CDR3 protein: CASSLGSGTLRYEQYF
CDR3 DNA: TGTGCTAGCAGCTTGGGATCCGGGACTCTCCGATACGAGCAGTACTTC

clone size: -
V gene: TRBV12-3/TRBV12-4
J gene: TRBJ1-1
D gene: -
CDR3 protein: CASSLTGQLEEAFF
CDR3 DNA: TGTGCCAGCAGTTTAACAGGGCAACTGGAGGAAGCTTTCTTT

clone size: few
V gene: TRBV29-1
J gene: TRBJ2-4
D gene: TRBD2
CDR3 protein: CSVSFLAGELAKNIQYF
CDR3 DNA: TGCAGCGTGAGTTTCTTAGCGGGAGAGCTAGCCAAAAACATTCAGTACTTC